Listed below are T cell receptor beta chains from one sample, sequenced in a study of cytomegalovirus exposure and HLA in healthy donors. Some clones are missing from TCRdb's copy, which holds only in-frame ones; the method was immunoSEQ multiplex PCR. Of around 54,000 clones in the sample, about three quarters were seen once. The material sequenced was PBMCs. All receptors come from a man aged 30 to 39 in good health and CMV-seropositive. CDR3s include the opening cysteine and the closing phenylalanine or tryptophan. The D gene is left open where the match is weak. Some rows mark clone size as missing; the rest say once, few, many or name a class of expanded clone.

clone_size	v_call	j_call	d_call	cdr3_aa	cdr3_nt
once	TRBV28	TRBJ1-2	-	CASSSGQYGYTF	TGTGCCAGCAGTTCAGGACAATATGGCTACACCTTC
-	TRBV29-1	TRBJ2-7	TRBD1	CSVVQGIYEQYF	TGCAGCGTTGTACAGGGGATCTACGAGCAGTACTTC
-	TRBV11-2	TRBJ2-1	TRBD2	CASSSGLAGANEQFF	TGTGCCAGCAGCTCAGGACTAGCGGGGGCCAATGAGCAGTTCTTC
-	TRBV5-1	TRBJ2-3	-	CASSLTPGDTQYF	TGCGCCAGCAGCTTGACCCCCGGGGATACGCAGTATTTT
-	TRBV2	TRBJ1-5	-	CASRPGITGYDQPQHF	TGTGCCAGCAGACCAGGGATAACTGGTTACGATCAGCCCCAGCATTTT
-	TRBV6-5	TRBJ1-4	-	CASNQWAEKLFF	TGTGCCAGCAACCAGTGGGCTGAAAAACTGTTTTTT
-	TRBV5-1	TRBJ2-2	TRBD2	CASSAHTSGVPGELFF	TGCGCCAGCAGCGCGCATACTAGCGGGGTACCTGGGGAGCTGTTTTTT
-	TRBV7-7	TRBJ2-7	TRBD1	CASSRGDSPYEQYF	TGTGCCAGCAGCAGAGGGGACAGCCCCTACGAGCAGTACTTC
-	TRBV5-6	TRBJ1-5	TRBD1	CASSLAGTANQPQHF	TGTGCCAGCAGCTTAGCCGGGACAGCCAATCAGCCCCAGCATTTT
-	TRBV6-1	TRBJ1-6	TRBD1	CASDLDRVNSPLHF	TGTGCCAGCGATTTAGACAGGGTTAATTCACCCCTCCACTTT
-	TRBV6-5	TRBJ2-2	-	CASSEAEVGELFF	TGTGCCAGCAGTGAAGCGGAAGTCGGGGAGCTGTTTTTT
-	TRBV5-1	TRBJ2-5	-	CASSLAWEETQYF	TGCGCCAGCAGCTTGGCCTGGGAGGAGACCCAGTACTTC
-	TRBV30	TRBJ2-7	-	CAWSPTPTYEQYF	TGTGCCTGGAGTCCCACCCCTACCTACGAGCAGTACTTC
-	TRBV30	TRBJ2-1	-	CAWSMGGYNEQFF	TGTGCCTGGAGTATGGGGGGCTACAATGAGCAGTTCTTC
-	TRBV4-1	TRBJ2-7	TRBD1	CASSQVFTDRDYEQYF	TGCGCCAGCAGCCAAGTTTTCACGGACAGGGACTACGAGCAGTACTTC
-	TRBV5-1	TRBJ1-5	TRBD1	CASSLGDSYSNQPQHF	TGCGCCAGCAGCTTGGGGGACAGTTATAGCAATCAGCCCCAGCATTTT
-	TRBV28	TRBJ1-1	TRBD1	CASSRPGQGTRNTEAFF	TGTGCCAGCAGTCGCCCGGGACAGGGGACCAGGAACACTGAAGCTTTCTTT
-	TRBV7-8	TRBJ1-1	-	CASSLALRRLQF	TGTGCCAGCAGCTTAGCCCTCCGGCGATTACAGTTT
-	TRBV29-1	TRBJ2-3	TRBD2	CSVDGGSRDTQYF	TGCAGCGTTGACGGCGGGAGTAGGGATACGCAGTATTTT
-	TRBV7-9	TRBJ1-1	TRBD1	CASRPTQGAGTEAFF	TGTGCCAGCAGGCCGACCCAGGGGGCGGGGACTGAAGCTTTCTTT
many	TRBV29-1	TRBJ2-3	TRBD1	CSVDRTSTDTQYF	TGCAGCGTGGACAGGACTAGCACAGATACGCAGTATTTT
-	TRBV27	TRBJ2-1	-	CASSLFSELDEQFF	TGTGCCAGCAGTTTATTCTCGGAGCTAGATGAGCAGTTCTTC
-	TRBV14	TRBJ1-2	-	CASSQVISSGYTF	TGTGCCAGCAGCCAAGTAATATCGTCTGGCTACACCTTC
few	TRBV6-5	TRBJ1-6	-	CATAGRTDSPLHF	TGTGCCACCGCGGGTAGAACGGATTCACCCCTCCACTTT
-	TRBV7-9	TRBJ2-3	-	CASSIPITDTQYF	TGTGCCAGCTCTATACCCATTACAGATACGCAGTATTTT
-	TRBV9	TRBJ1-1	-	CASSPPGHEAFF	TGTGCCAGCAGTCCTCCGGGACACGAAGCTTTCTTT
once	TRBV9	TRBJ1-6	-	CASSPAENSPLHF	TGTGCCAGCAGCCCGGCGGAGAATTCACCCCTCCACTTT
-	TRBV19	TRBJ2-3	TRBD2	CASSTLAGSTDTQYF	TGTGCCAGTAGTACACTAGCGGGGAGCACAGATACGCAGTATTTT
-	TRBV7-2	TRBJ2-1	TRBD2	CASSLAGTSGVGEQFF	TGTGCCAGCAGCTTAGCGGGGACTAGCGGGGTTGGTGAGCAGTTCTTC
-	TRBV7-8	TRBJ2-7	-	CASSPARAGAGEQYF	TGTGCCAGCAGCCCCGCTAGGGCGGGGGCGGGCGAGCAGTACTTC
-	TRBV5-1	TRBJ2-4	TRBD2	CASSLEAGGPTKNIQYF	TGCGCCAGCAGCTTGGAGGCGGGGGGGCCAACCAAAAACATTCAGTACTTC
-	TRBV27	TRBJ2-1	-	CASSLPPNSPPYNEQFF	TGTGCCAGCAGTTTACCCCCGAACAGTCCCCCCTACAATGAGCAGTTCTTC
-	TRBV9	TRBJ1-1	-	CASSPRSGMNTEAFF	TGTGCCAGCAGCCCCCGGAGCGGAATGAACACTGAAGCTTTCTTT
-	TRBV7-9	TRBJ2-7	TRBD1	CASRELTGGAGQYF	TGTGCCAGCAGGGAATTAACAGGGGGCGCGGGGCAGTACTTC
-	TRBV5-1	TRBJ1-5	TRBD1	CASSPGQGALQPQHF	TGCGCCAGCAGCCCCGGACAGGGGGCTTTGCAGCCCCAGCATTTT
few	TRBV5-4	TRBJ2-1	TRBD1	CASRQGVSDEQFF	TGTGCCAGCAGACAGGGGGTTTCCGATGAGCAGTTCTTC
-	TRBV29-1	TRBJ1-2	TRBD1	CSGGQGSGYTF	TGCAGCGGTGGACAGGGCTCGGGCTACACCTTC
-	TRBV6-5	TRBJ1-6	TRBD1	CASSLDRGASPLHF	TGTGCCAGCAGCCTCGACAGGGGAGCTTCACCCCTCCACTTT
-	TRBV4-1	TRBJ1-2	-	CASSYYTGRGYTF	TGCGCCAGCAGCTACTATACAGGGCGTGGCTACACCTTC
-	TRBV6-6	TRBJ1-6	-	CASNRQDTDSPLHF	TGTGCCAGCAATAGACAGGATACGGATTCACCCCTCCACTTT
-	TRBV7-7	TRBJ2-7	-	CASSSIRGSEQYF	TGTGCCAGCAGCTCCATTAGGGGCAGCGAGCAGTACTTC
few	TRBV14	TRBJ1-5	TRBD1	CASRKTGQAQPQHF	TGTGCCAGCAGGAAAACGGGACAGGCGCAGCCCCAGCATTTT
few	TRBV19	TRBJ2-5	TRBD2	CASSEFSGGAETQYF	TGTGCCAGTAGTGAATTTAGCGGGGGGGCTGAGACCCAGTACTTC
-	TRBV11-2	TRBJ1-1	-	CASSLYSAGTEAFF	TGTGCCAGCAGCTTATACTCGGCGGGCACTGAAGCTTTCTTT
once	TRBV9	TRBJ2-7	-	CASSVVPSDLNKAYEQYF	TGTGCCAGCAGCGTAGTCCCTAGCGACTTAAATAAGGCCTACGAGCAGTACTTC
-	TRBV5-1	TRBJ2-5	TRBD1	CASSFKPGQAYQETQYF	TGCGCCAGCAGCTTTAAACCGGGACAGGCTTACCAAGAGACCCAGTACTTC
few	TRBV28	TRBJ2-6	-	CASSLTGYGANVLTF	TGTGCCAGCAGTTTGACTGGATATGGGGCCAACGTCCTGACTTTC
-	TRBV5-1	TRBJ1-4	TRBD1	CASSWDRPNEKLFF	TGCGCCAGCAGCTGGGACAGACCTAATGAAAAACTGTTTTTT
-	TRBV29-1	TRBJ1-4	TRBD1	CSVGDRGEEKLFF	TGCAGCGTTGGAGACAGGGGGGAAGAAAAACTGTTTTTT
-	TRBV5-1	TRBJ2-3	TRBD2	CASNIAGADTQYF	TGCGCCAGCAATATAGCGGGGGCAGATACGCAGTATTTT
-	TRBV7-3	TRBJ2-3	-	CASSFRQGTDTQYF	TGTGCCAGCAGCTTTCGACAGGGCACAGATACGCAGTATTTT
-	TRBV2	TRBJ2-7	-	CASSETGLVSYEQYF	TGTGCCAGCAGTGAGACGGGATTGGTCTCCTACGAGCAGTACTTC
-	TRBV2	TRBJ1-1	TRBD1	CASSEFRTGNTEAFF	TGTGCCAGCAGTGAATTCAGGACAGGTAACACTGAAGCTTTCTTT